The 19 T cell receptor beta chains below were found in one sample sequenced in a study of T cell responses to AZD1222 COVID-19 vaccine (dated by TCRdb to about 2021). The sample's time point, from its label and the paper: baseline before first vaccination. Receptors were amplified or captured by the immunoSEQ multiplex PCR assay. Held by TCRdb, this immuneACCESS table contains in-frame sequences only and omits some clones. Under half of the omission traces to an unresolved V gene where checked; the cause of the rest is unknown. The sample table lists 120,000 or so clones, roughly nine tenths of them with a count of one. The top ten hold around a quarter of the sample. Specimen: peripheral blood, collected on day 0 of AZD1222 vaccination. All receptors derive from an adult in good health.

The J gene is TRBJ1-1, the V gene TRBV12-5; 11 positions match TRBD1. Per the germline V gene, CDR1 is LGHNT and CDR2 is FRNRAP. Trimming cost V 6 bases and J 5 bases; bases outside gene matches: 5. The CDR3 sequence is 14 residues long. The CDR3 is CASGGTGGLTEAFF. DNA for the CDR3: TGTGCTAGTGGGGGGACAGGGGGATTAACTGAAGCTTTCTTT.

This clone appeared a few times. The chain joins TRBV5-1 to TRBJ1-2; the D is unclear. Per the germline V gene, CDR1 is SGHRS and CDR2 is YFSETQ. The V gene lost 3 bases and the J gene lost 0 bases, with 9 bases spanning the gap. The CDR3 sequence is 14 residues long. The CDR3 loop reads CASSWTDSNYGYTF. The CDR3 bases are TGCGCCAGCAGCTGGACGGATTCTAACTATGGCTACACCTTC.

The chain has TRBV24-1 and TRBJ2-1, with no clear D. The CDR3 extends over 14 amino acids. The germline V and J ends were trimmed by 5 bases and 0 bases, with 7 bases remaining between them. The germline gives CDR1 KGHDR, CDR2 SFDVKD. CDR3 loop: CATSAASSYNEQFF. CDR3 DNA: TGTGCCACCAGTGCCGCTAGCTCCTACAATGAGCAGTTCTTC.

The V and J genes are TRBV5-1 and TRBJ2-1; D uncertain. The CDR3 is 12 amino acids. With 0 bases removed from V and 6 bases from J, the gap between germline ends came to 4 bases. Germline V lookup: CDR1 SGHRS, CDR2 YFSETQ. The CDR3 DNA follows: TGCGCCAGCAGCTTGGGCTCCAATGAGCAGTTCTTC. It yields the protein CASSLGSNEQFF.

The CDR3 coding sequence is TGTGCCAGCTCACCACAAAGGACCTCAATAGGTGGAAACACCATATATTTT. It codes for CASSPQRTSIGGNTIYF. The J gene is TRBJ1-3, the V gene TRBV18; D uncertain. V shed 1 base and J shed 3 bases, with 16 bases lying between them. Germline values: CDR1 KGHSH, CDR2 LQKENI. This CDR3 has 17 amino acids. Using reference TRBV18 and TRBJ1-3 for the parts outside the CDR3, the full variable domain is NAGVMQNPRHLVRRRGQEARLRCSPMKGHSHVYWYRQLPEEGLKFMVYLQKENIIDESGMPKERFSAEFPKEGPSILRIQQVVRGDSAAYFCASSPQRTSIGGNTIYFGEGSWLTVV.

The V call is TRBV5-1, the J call TRBJ1-4, with D tentatively TRBD1 (5 bases). The CDR3 runs 14 residues. Per germline, CDR1 SGHRS and CDR2 YFSETQ. The V and J ends lost 0 bases and 5 bases respectively, with 8 bases between them. The CDR3 region has the DNA TGCGCCAGCAGCTTGGACAGGCAAAATGAAAAACTGTTTTTT. Its protein product is CASSLDRQNEKLFF. Using reference TRBV5-1 and TRBJ1-4 for the parts outside the CDR3, the full variable domain is KAGVTQTPRYLIKTRGQQVTLSCSPISGHRSVSWYQQTPGQGLQFLFEYFSETQRNKGNFPGRFSGRQFSNSRSEMNVSTLELGDSALYLCASSLDRQNEKLFFGSGTQLSVL.

The chain links TRBV5-1 to TRBJ2-5; D gene unclear. The CDR3 contains 12 residues. V was pared by 3 bases and J by 4 bases, with 7 bases between. Germline V lookup: CDR1 SGHRS, CDR2 YFSETQ. The CDR3 coding sequence is TGCGCCAGCAGCTGGCAAGGAGAGACCCAGTACTTC. It translates to CASSWQGETQYF.

This chain joins TRBV29-1 and TRBJ2-7, with 13 positions matching TRBD2. J was trimmed by 5 bases and V by 6 bases; bases with no gene match: 10. Per germline, CDR1 SQVTM and CDR2 ANQGSEA. CDR3 length: 15 residues. The CDR3 reads CSVRRWTSGSDEQYF. Written as DNA, the CDR3 is TGCAGCGTGAGACGCTGGACTAGCGGGAGCGACGAGCAGTACTTC.

The chain uses TRBV21-1 and TRBJ2-7. TRBV21-1 is deemed a pseudogene. The CDR3 loop spans 15 amino acids. CDR3 in DNA: TGTGCCAGCAGCAAAGGGACGATGGGTGTCTACGAGCAGTACTTC. Protein sequence: CASSKGTMGVYEQYF.

The rearrangement uses TRBV27 and TRBJ2-7, with 11 bases that match TRBD2. The V gene end was trimmed by 6 bases and the J gene end by 7 bases; junction bases not matched to a gene: 17. Germline V lookup: CDR1 MNHEY, CDR2 SMNVEV (reference sequence). The CDR3 has 17 residues. Written as DNA, the CDR3 is TGTGCCAGCAGCCTCTGGGCTGGTATAGCGGGAGGGAGGGAGCAGTACTTC. The encoded protein is CASSLWAGIAGGREQYF.

About this clone itself: This may arise from a read error, as a much more abundant clone is one base away. The identical CDR3 is also encoded by other nucleotide sequences in the sample. The chain recombines TRBV14 with TRBJ1-2, with TRBD1 matching 7 bases. This CDR3 is 13 amino acids long. Germline CDR1 is SGHDN and CDR2 is FVKESK. Unmatched junction bases numbered 2, after V lost 4 bases and J lost 3 bases. The CDR3 is CASSPGTDYGYTF. The CDR3 DNA is TGTGCCAGCAGCCCGGGGACAGACTATGGCTACACCTTC.

The chain has TRBV4-2 and TRBJ1-1, with a possible D match to TRBD1 (6 bases). The CDR3 loop spans 13 amino acids. Trimming took 4 bases from V and 0 from J, leaving 6 bases between them. Germline values: CDR1 LGHNA, CDR2 YNFKEQ. The CDR3 bases are TGTGCCAGCAGCCCAGGGGTGAACACTGAAGCTTTCTTT. It encodes CASSPGVNTEAFF.

This chain uses TRBV6-5 with TRBJ1-2, with 8 bases lining up with TRBD1. Germline V gives CDR1 MNHEY, CDR2 SVGAGI. V lost 5 bases, J lost 3 bases, and 5 bases stayed unmatched. CDR3 length equals 14 residues. CDR3 sequence: CASSRDRRHYGYTF. For the CDR3, the DNA is TGTGCCAGCAGTAGGGACAGGCGGCACTATGGCTACACCTTC.

This chain joins TRBV11-2 and TRBJ2-1; D could derive from TRBD1 or TRBD2 (6 bases each). The V and J ends lost 0 bases and 5 bases respectively, with 20 bases between them. Germline loops: CDR1 SGHAT, CDR2 FQNNGV. CDR3 length: 18 amino acids. Written as DNA, the CDR3 is TGTGCCAGCAGCTTAGATCCTTGGGACTTGGACAGAAACAATGAGCAGTTCTTC. Its translation is CASSLDPWDLDRNNEQFF. The full variable domain, in which reference TRBV11-2 and TRBJ2-1 provide the parts outside the CDR3, is EAGVAQSPRYKIIEKRQSVAFWCNPISGHATLYWYQQILGQGPKLLIQFQNNGVVDDSQLPKDRFSAERLKGVDSTLKIQPAKLEDSAVYLCASSLDPWDLDRNNEQFFGPGTRLTVL.

This clone was detected only once. This chain uses TRBV19 with TRBJ1-1; D might be TRBD1 (5 bases). Germline V gene data show CDR1 as LNHDA and CDR2 as SQIVND (reference sequence). The CDR3 loop spans 15 amino acids. V lost 2 bases, J lost 5 bases, and 15 bases lay in between. For the CDR3, the DNA is TGTGCCAGTAGTATACAGGGCCTGACGGGAACTGAAGCTTTCTTT. Translation gives CASSIQGLTGTEAFF.

By sample fraction, this clone is medium-sized (0.01 to 0.1%). This rearrangement joins TRBV7-9 to TRBJ2-7; D unclear. V gave up 1 base and J gave up 0 bases, with 10 bases separating them. In germline, CDR1 is SEHNR, CDR2 FQNEAQ (reference sequence). This CDR3 has 15 residues. The CDR3 DNA reads as TGTGCCAGCAGCTTAGGACCCGGAAGCTCCTACGAGCAGTACTTC. Translation gives CASSLGPGSSYEQYF. Based on the CDR3 plus reference TRBV7-9 and TRBJ2-7, the full variable domain is DTGVSQNPRHKITKRGQNVTFRCDPISEHNRLYWYRQTLGQGPEFLTYFQNEAQLEKSRLLSDRFSAERPKGSFSTLEIQRTEQGDSAMYLCASSLGPGSSYEQYFGPGTRLTVT.

The chain joins TRBV24-1 to TRBJ2-5; the D gene could be TRBD1 or TRBD2 (6 bases each). Germline V gene sequence: CDR1 KGHDR, CDR2 SFDVKD. V was shortened by 5 bases and J by 3 bases, with 18 bases between the two germline ends. The CDR3 consists of 16 residues. The CDR3 spells CATSGTGKRGEETQYF. The CDR3 nucleotides are TGTGCCACCAGTGGTACCGGGAAGAGGGGGGAAGAGACCCAGTACTTC.

The chain is built from TRBV6-4 and TRBJ2-6; 8 bases fit TRBD1. Trimming removed 7 bases from V and 2 bases from J; junction bases left unmatched: 13. From germline, CDR1 is MRHNA and CDR2 SNTAGT. There are 18 residues in the CDR3. The DNA of the CDR3 is TGTGCCAGCACCCCGTATAGGACAGGGACGGCTGGGGCCAACGTCCTGACTTTC. Its protein product is CASTPYRTGTAGANVLTF.

The chain links TRBV30 to TRBJ1-6, with D tentatively TRBD1 (5 bases). This CDR3 has 17 residues. Germline lookup yields CDR1 GTSNPN and CDR2 SVGIG (reference sequence). V was pared by 3 bases and J by 8 bases, with 23 bases between. The DNA of the CDR3 is TGTGCCTGGAGCGCGATTTCCTACGGGACGTTGGATTCACCCCTCCACTTT. Protein: CAWSAISYGTLDSPLHF.